This entry lists 26 T cell receptor beta chains sequenced from one sample in a study of shared clonotypes between healthy human individuals. Terminally differentiated effector memory CD45RA+ cells were excluded from the naive CD8 cells, which were CD45RO-negative and positively selected for CCR7. The data were produced by immunoSEQ multiplex PCR, yet TCRdb's version contains in-frame clones alone and is incomplete. The table has more than 2 million clones, 80% to 95% seen once. The sample was naive CD8+ T cells from PBMCs. All receptors come from a man aged 18 to 30 in good health. Some clones in this sample may be carry-over from other donors' samples.

The chain is built from TRBV7-6 and TRBJ1-2; D is possibly TRBD1 (6 bases). This CDR3 has 16 residues. With 1 base removed from V and 2 bases from J, the gap between germline ends came to 14 bases. Germline V gene lookup returns CDR1 SGHVS and CDR2 FNYEAQ. CDR3 sequence (DNA): TGTGCCAGCAGCTTAGGTTCCAGGGGCGCAAACTATGGCTACACCTTC. Protein sequence: CASSLGSRGANYGYTF.

The chain is built from TRBV5-6 and TRBJ1-2; D gene unclear. With 0 bases removed from V and 5 bases from J, the gap between germline ends came to 5 bases. This CDR3 spans 12 amino acids. CDR1 is SGHDT, CDR2 YYEEEE, per germline. The CDR3 region has the DNA TGTGCCAGCAGCTTGGACACATATGGCTACACCTTC. The encoded protein is CASSLDTYGYTF.

A remark on this clone: Other DNA sequences from this sample encode an identical CDR3 as well. V gene TRBV18 combines with J gene TRBJ2-7; D gene ambiguous. This CDR3 has 13 residues. Germline lookup yields CDR1 KGHSH and CDR2 LQKENI. V lost 3 bases, J lost 0 bases, and 6 bases lay in between. CDR3 residues: CASSPTDSYEQYF. CDR3 DNA sequence: TGTGCCAGCTCACCTACTGACTCCTACGAGCAGTACTTC.

The chain joins TRBV5-6 to TRBJ1-3; possibly TRBD1 for D (6 bases). The CDR3 sequence is 17 residues long. V was shortened by 5 bases and J by 4 bases, with 22 bases between the two germline ends. Germline lookup yields CDR1 SGHDT and CDR2 YYEEEE. CDR3 loop: CASSFIQGKVRGNTIYF. Written as DNA, the CDR3 is TGTGCCAGCAGTTTCATCCAGGGGAAGGTGCGAGGAAACACCATATATTTT.

The genes are TRBV10-3 and TRBJ2-7; TRBD1 matches at 9 bases. With 6 bases clipped from V and 2 bases from J, the junction kept 8 bases outside the gene matches. CDR1 is ENHRY, CDR2 SYGVKD, per germline. This CDR3 is 15 amino acids long. This chain's CDR3 is CAIRQGQGLTYEQYF. In DNA form, the CDR3 reads TGTGCCATCAGACAAGGACAGGGGTTGACCTACGAGCAGTACTTC.

The rearrangement links TRBV9 to TRBJ1-5; D is undetermined. V shed 4 bases and J shed 0 bases, with 17 bases lying between them. Germline loops: CDR1 SGDLS, CDR2 YYNGEE. The CDR3 length is 17 residues. Here the CDR3 DNA reads TGTGCCAGCAGCCCGACCGGTGCAACCTATAGCAATCAGCCCCAGCATTTT. Translated: CASSPTGATYSNQPQHF.

This clone occurred once. The chain is built from TRBV30 and TRBJ2-3, with 13 bases matching TRBD2. The germline CDR1 and CDR2 sequences are GTSNPN and SVGIG (reference sequence). V shed 2 bases and J 5 bases; nucleotides not matched to a gene: 7. The CDR3 runs to 16 residues. Written as DNA, the CDR3 is TGTGCCTGGAGTACCCGGACTAGCGGGAGTTTAGATACGCAGTATTTT. Its translation: CAWSTRTSGSLDTQYF.

This rearrangement joins TRBV7-9 to TRBJ2-3; D possibly corresponds to TRBD2 (6 bases). V lost 5 bases and J 4 bases, leaving 16 bases between the germline ends. Germline V lookup: CDR1 SEHNR, CDR2 FQNEAQ (reference sequence). The CDR3 has 15 amino acids. In DNA, the CDR3 is TGTGCCAGCAGCCCGGGACTCTTATTCGCAGATACGCAGTATTTT. Translation: CASSPGLLFADTQYF. The complete variable domain, with remaining parts taken from reference TRBV7-9 and TRBJ2-3, reads DTGVSQNPRHKITKRGQNVTFRCDPISEHNRLYWYRQTLGQGPEFLTYFQNEAQLEKSRLLSDRFSAERPKGSFSTLEIQRTEQGDSAMYLCASSPGLLFADTQYFGPGTRLTVL.

The chain uses TRBV6-1 and TRBJ2-7; 7 bases line up with TRBD2. CDR1 MNHNS and CDR2 SASEGT come from the germline V gene. The trim removed 0 bases at V and 0 bases at J, leaving 8 bases unmatched. This CDR3 has 17 residues. Written as DNA, the CDR3 is TGTGCCAGCAGTGAAGCGGTCGGGAGGAGAAGCTCCTACGAGCAGTACTTC. This gives the protein CASSEAVGRRSSYEQYF.

This chain uses TRBV28 with TRBJ1-3; 9 bases map to TRBD1. Germline V gene data show CDR1 as MDHEN and CDR2 as SYDVKM. This CDR3 spans 17 amino acids. V was clipped by 5 bases and J by 1 base; unmatched bases: 9. As DNA, the CDR3 is TGTGCCAGCAGTCCGACATGGGACAGGGTTTCTGGAAACACCATATATTTT. This translates into CASSPTWDRVSGNTIYF.

Of note for this clone: The limits of the CDR3 on the DNA are not certain, so only TCRdb's listed CDR3 is given. The V and J genes are TRBV21-1 and TRBJ1-2; TRBD1 was called by the table and not checked on the DNA. TRBV21-1 corresponds to a pseudogene. Termini included, the CDR3 measures 18 amino acids. CDR3 protein: CASRYVGTGAAYNYGYTF.

The chain links TRBV11-2 to TRBJ2-2, with D possibly TRBD2 on 6 matching bases. This CDR3 spans 17 amino acids. Germline loops: CDR1 SGHAT, CDR2 FQNNGV. Trimming left V 1 base short and J 3 bases short, with 15 bases between. CDR3: CASSLGPALADTGELFF. For the CDR3, the DNA is TGTGCCAGCAGCTTAGGTCCCGCCTTAGCGGACACCGGGGAGCTGTTTTTT. Together with reference TRBV11-2 and TRBJ2-2, the CDR3 gives the full variable domain: EAGVAQSPRYKIIEKRQSVAFWCNPISGHATLYWYQQILGQGPKLLIQFQNNGVVDDSQLPKDRFSAERLKGVDSTLKIQPAKLEDSAVYLCASSLGPALADTGELFFGEGSRLTVL.

This chain uses TRBV5-1 with TRBJ2-7; 8 positions match TRBD1. This CDR3 spans 14 amino acids. The V and J ends lost 2 bases and 9 bases, in that order; junction bases with no gene match: 10. Germline assignment: CDR1 SGHRS and CDR2 YFSETQ. CDR3 region: CASSFGTGLPAQYF. The CDR3 DNA reads as TGCGCCAGCAGCTTCGGGACAGGTCTCCCCGCGCAGTACTTC. Full variable domain (remainder filled in from reference TRBV5-1 and TRBJ2-7): KAGVTQTPRYLIKTRGQQVTLSCSPISGHRSVSWYQQTPGQGLQFLFEYFSETQRNKGNFPGRFSGRQFSNSRSEMNVSTLELGDSALYLCASSFGTGLPAQYFGPGTRLTVT.

A few counts support this clone. V usage is TRBV5-6 and J usage is TRBJ1-1, with D tentatively TRBD1 (5 bases). Looked up from germline, CDR1 is SGHDT and CDR2 is YYEEEE. CDR3 length: 15 residues. The ends were cut back, 0 bases at V and 0 bases at J, with 9 bases in the middle. The CDR3 DNA reads as TGTGCCAGCAGCTTGGCTTGGGGGTTGAACACTGAAGCTTTCTTT. Protein sequence: CASSLAWGLNTEAFF.

Regarding this clone: Other DNA sequences of this sample code for an identical CDR3. This chain uses TRBV7-3 with TRBJ2-1; 11 bases are shared with TRBD2. Germline CDR1 SGHTA, CDR2 FQGTGA. Trimming at V came to 5 bases and at J to 3 bases, leaving 3 bases not matched to a gene. The CDR3 is made up of 15 amino acids. The CDR3 loop reads CASSAGTSGYNEQFF. The CDR3 DNA follows: TGTGCCAGCAGCGCCGGGACTAGCGGCTACAATGAGCAGTTCTTC.

The chain recombines TRBV5-1 with TRBJ2-1; 10 bases are shared with TRBD2. V gave up 0 bases and J gave up 0 bases; unmatched junction bases: 6. Germline CDR1 is SGHRS and CDR2 is YFSETQ. The CDR3 sequence is 18 residues long. The CDR3: CASSLDASGSLSYNEQFF. CDR3 coding DNA: TGCGCCAGCAGCTTGGATGCTAGCGGGAGCCTCTCCTACAATGAGCAGTTCTTC.

This chain joins TRBV29-1 and TRBJ2-1; D perhaps matches TRBD1 (5 bases). The germline V gene encodes CDR1 SQVTM and CDR2 ANQGSEA. The CDR3 runs to 13 residues. Trimming removed 6 bases at V and 2 bases at J, with 11 bases between. CDR3 sequence: CSVQGVTYNEQFF. The CDR3 DNA follows: TGCAGCGTCCAAGGGGTCACCTACAATGAGCAGTTCTTC.

The CDR3 loop reads CASSSTGEDGYTF. CDR3 DNA: TGTGCCAGCAGCTCCACAGGAGAGGATGGCTACACCTTC. The chain recombines TRBV11-2 with TRBJ1-2, with a tentative D call TRBD1 (5 bases). This CDR3 spans 13 amino acids. Trimming stripped 4 bases from V and 6 bases from J, with 12 bases between. Germline V gene sequence: CDR1 SGHAT, CDR2 FQNNGV.

This chain uses TRBV11-3 with TRBJ1-3; no firm D call. Trimming left V 3 bases short and J 13 bases short, with 10 bases between. CDR1 is SGHNT and CDR2 is YENEEA in the germline V gene. There are 11 residues in the CDR3. This chain's CDR3 is CASSLPRYIYF. For the CDR3, the DNA is TGTGCCAGCAGCTTGCCACGGTATATATATTTT.

The V call is TRBV6-6, the J call TRBJ1-3; 7 bases align to TRBD1. Trimming removed 5 bases from V and 0 bases from J; junction bases left unmatched: 7. The CDR3 runs to 16 residues. The germline gives CDR1 MNHNY, CDR2 SVGAGI (reference sequence). The CDR3 coding sequence is TGTGCCAGCAGTCCAGACAGGGAGGGCTCTGGAAACACCATATATTTT. The encoded protein is CASSPDREGSGNTIYF.

CDR3 sequence: CAISAGRGSANTEAFF. The CDR3, as DNA: TGTGCCATCAGTGCGGGCAGGGGAAGCGCGAACACTGAAGCTTTCTTT. The chain combines TRBV10-3 with TRBJ1-1; D is possibly TRBD1 (6 bases). CDR3 size: 16 residues. Deletions cut 4 bases from V and 1 base from J, with 16 bases between. From germline, CDR1 is ENHRY and CDR2 SYGVKD.

The rearrangement joins TRBV7-2 to TRBJ2-1; D remains ambiguous. The CDR3 is made up of 16 amino acids. Germline V gene sequence: CDR1 SGHTA, CDR2 FQGNSA. Trimming shortened V by 1 base and J by 2 bases, and 12 bases separated the two germline ends. Here the CDR3 DNA reads TGTGCCAGCAGCTTAGGGGTAGCCCTAACCTACAATGAGCAGTTCTTC. This sequence encodes CASSLGVALTYNEQFF.

This chain connects TRBV25-1 to TRBJ2-5, with D possibly TRBD1 on 5 matching bases. Germline V gene data show CDR1 as MGHDK and CDR2 as SYGVNS. The CDR3 extends over 14 amino acids. Trimming took 7 bases from V and 5 from J, leaving 17 bases between them. The CDR3 spells CASTLGGAQETQYF. In DNA, the CDR3 is TGTGCCAGCACCCTAGGTGGGGCGCAGGAGACCCAGTACTTC.

The rearrangement uses TRBV7-8 and TRBJ2-1, with 11 positions matching TRBD2. Germline trimming cut 1 base from V and 6 bases from J; bases unmatched to any gene: 2. The CDR3 covers 15 residues. Germline V gene lookup returns CDR1 SGHVS and CDR2 FQNEAQ. CDR3 protein: CASSLELAGANEQFF. As DNA, the CDR3 is TGTGCCAGCAGCTTAGAACTAGCGGGAGCCAATGAGCAGTTCTTC.

The rearrangement links TRBV19 to TRBJ2-5; 9 bases map to TRBD2. Germline V gene data show CDR1 as LNHDA and CDR2 as SQIVND (reference sequence). This CDR3 is 14 amino acids long. The J segment lost 1 base and the V segment lost 5 bases, leaving 2 bases of the junction unmatched. The CDR3 DNA follows: TGTGCCAGTAGTGTACTAGCGGGCCAAGAGACCCAGTACTTC. It is translated as CASSVLAGQETQYF.

The rearrangement joins TRBV4-1 to TRBJ1-5; maybe TRBD1 (5 bases). CDR3 length: 14 amino acids. CDR1 and CDR2 (germline): MGHRA, YSYEKL. Between the trimmed V and J ends, which lost 4 bases and 3 bases, there was a span of 10 bases. CDR3 in amino acids: CASSRPTDNQPQHF. The CDR3, as DNA: TGCGCCAGCAGCCGACCGACAGACAATCAGCCCCAGCATTTT.